What follows are 19 T cell receptor beta chains derived from one specimen sequenced in a study of blood T cells in healthy people across ages. PCR was performed a second time for about 6 to 11 cycles using a sample-barcoded 5' primer and a J-beta primer mix. TCRdb processed the 5' RACE reads anew with MiXCR; each CDR3 protein has one entry. The table lists about 800,000 distinct CDR3 sequences, 25% of them singletons. A further study also used this sample, focusing on T cells of mothers and their children.

Sequencing input: blood. The receptors here all came from a boy under 18 in good health.

The chain carries TRBV3-1 and TRBJ2-5, with D uncertain. This CDR3 region has 14 residues. In germline, CDR1 is LGHDT, CDR2 YNNKEL (reference sequence). Between the trimmed V and J ends, which lost 0 bases and 5 bases, there was a span of 10 bases. The CDR3 DNA reads as TGTGCCAGCAGCCAAGATACAATCAAGGAGACCCAGTACTTC. It codes for CASSQDTIKETQYF.

This clonotype was recorded many times. The chain is built from TRBV9 and TRBJ1-2; D gene ambiguous. The ends were cut back, 5 bases at V and 4 bases at J, with 12 bases in the middle. CDR1 and CDR2 from the germline V gene are SGDLS and YYNGEE. The CDR3 length is 13 residues. DNA of the CDR3: TGTGCCAGCAGTCCGCAGGCCTTCTATGGCTACACCTTC. Protein product: CASSPQAFYGYTF.

The chain couples TRBV29-1 to TRBJ2-3; 8 bases agree with TRBD2. The CDR3 has 15 amino acids. Looked up from germline, CDR1 is SQVTM and CDR2 is ANQGSEA. J gave up 0 bases and V 4 bases, and 6 bases lay outside the gene matches. The CDR3 region has the DNA TGCAGCGTTGCGGGTAGCGGGGCGAGCACAGATACGCAGTATTTT. Translating gives CSVAGSGASTDTQYF.

This clonotype was counted a few times. The chain carries TRBV27 and TRBJ2-5; D is perhaps TRBD1 (5 bases). TRBJ2-1 explains the end of the DNA better; the J call may be wrong. In germline, CDR1 is MNHEY, CDR2 SMNVEV (reference sequence). This CDR3 has 13 residues. CDR3 region: CASSLSRVNEQFF. In DNA, the CDR3 is TGTGCCAGCAGTTTATCCAGGGTCAATGAGCAGTTCTTC.

This clonotype was counted only a few times. The rearrangement joins TRBV28 to TRBJ1-2, with 7 positions matching TRBD1. The CDR3 sequence is 15 residues long. V dropped 8 bases and J dropped 4; count of bases not matched to a gene: 13. Germline loops: CDR1 MDHEN, CDR2 SYDVKM. CDR3 coding DNA: TGTGCCAGCTCCGGGACAGCTTCTTCCTTCTATGGCTACACCTTC. The encoded protein is CASSGTASSFYGYTF.

V gene TRBV2 combines with J gene TRBJ2-1; no definite D call. Germline V lookup: CDR1 SNHLY, CDR2 FYNNEI. This CDR3 region has 11 residues. V gave up 8 bases and J gave up 4 bases, with 6 bases separating them. DNA of the CDR3: TGTGCCAGCTTGAGTTACAATGAGCAGTTCTTC. This translates into CASLSYNEQFF.

This clonotype showed up just a few times. This sequence joins TRBV4-1 and TRBJ1-6; D ambiguous. Germline lookup yields CDR1 MGHRA and CDR2 YSYEKL. This CDR3 region has 15 residues. Trimming took 2 bases from V and 5 from J, leaving 10 bases between them. CDR3 nucleotides: TGCGCCAGCAGCCAACTTTCGGAAGATAATTCACCCCTCCACTTT. Translated: CASSQLSEDNSPLHF.

This clonotype was picked up a small number of times. The chain recombines TRBV12-3 or TRBV12-4 with TRBJ2-7; the D is unclear. With 4 bases removed from V and 1 base from J, the gap between germline ends came to 8 bases. The CDR3 consists of 13 residues. The chain's CDR3 is CASSSWLSYEQYF. The CDR3 DNA reads as TGTGCCAGCAGTTCGTGGCTTTCCTACGAGCAGTACTTC.

In this sample, this clonotype turned up a few times. The rearrangement links TRBV11-1 to TRBJ2-3; the match to TRBD2 covers 7 bases. The CDR3 covers 16 residues. Germline V gene sequence: CDR1 SGHAT, CDR2 FQDESV (reference sequence). With 5 bases clipped from V and 4 bases from J, the junction kept 12 bases outside the gene matches. CDR3: CASSLVRGVLADTQYF. The CDR3 nucleotides read TGTGCCAGCAGCCTGGTACGGGGGGTTTTGGCAGATACGCAGTATTTT.

This chain joins TRBV20-1 and TRBJ1-2; the D is unclear. CDR1 is DFQATT and CDR2 is SNEGSKA in the germline V gene (reference sequence). Trimming shortened V by 2 bases and J by 7 bases, and 11 bases separated the two germline ends. This CDR3 region has 12 residues. The CDR3 spells CSARPDSGGYTF. Written as DNA, the CDR3 is TGCAGTGCTAGACCCGACTCGGGTGGCTACACCTTC.

This chain links TRBV29-1 with TRBJ2-7; D might be TRBD1 (5 bases). Germline loops: CDR1 SQVTM, CDR2 ANQGSEA. V was shortened by 0 bases and J by 0 bases, with 6 bases between the two germline ends. The CDR3 is 13 residues long. The CDR3 bases are TGCAGCGTTGAAGAAGGGGACTCCTACGAGCAGTACTTC. Translating gives CSVEEGDSYEQYF.

This clonotype has more than one count but fewer than ten. V is TRBV7-9 and J is TRBJ2-1; possibly TRBD1 for D (6 bases). Between the trimmed V and J ends, which lost 4 bases and 1 base, there was a span of 14 bases. Germline V CDR1 and CDR2: SEHNR, FQNEAQ (reference sequence). This CDR3 has 16 residues. As DNA, the CDR3 is TGTGCCAGCAGCTCCCCCCTACAGGGATCCTACAATGAGCAGTTCTTC. Translating it yields CASSSPLQGSYNEQFF.

This clonotype has more than one count but fewer than ten. The chain couples TRBV12-3 or TRBV12-4 to TRBJ1-5; perhaps TRBD1 as D (5 bases). The CDR3 sequence is 13 residues long. The germline V and J ends were trimmed by 3 bases and 11 bases, with 14 bases remaining between them. In DNA, the CDR3 is TGTGCCAGCAGTTTGGCCCCAGGGTGGGCCCAGCATTTT. It translates to CASSLAPGWAQHF.

This clonotype turned up a few times. The chain recombines TRBV7-6 with TRBJ2-4, with D possibly matching TRBD1 (6 bases). This CDR3 is 15 amino acids long. V dropped 1 base and J dropped 8 bases, with 15 bases sitting between them. CDR1 SGHVS and CDR2 FNYEAQ come from the germline V gene. This CDR3 is CASSLGSGEWDIQYF. CDR3 nucleotide sequence: TGTGCCAGCAGCTTAGGTTCAGGGGAGTGGGACATTCAGTACTTC.

This clonotype was seen a handful of times. This chain uses TRBV27 with TRBJ2-1, with D uncertain. CDR3 length: 12 amino acids. V lost 5 bases to trimming and J lost 3 bases, with 5 bases between them. Germline-derived CDR1 and CDR2 are MNHEY and SMNVEV (reference sequence). The CDR3 reads CASSTHYNEQFF. For the CDR3, the DNA is TGTGCCAGCAGTACACACTACAATGAGCAGTTCTTC.

The V call is TRBV27, the J call TRBJ1-2, with 8 positions matching TRBD1. The CDR3 spans 17 residues. The J segment lost 7 bases and the V segment lost 3 bases, leaving 16 bases of the junction unmatched. Germline CDR1 is MNHEY and CDR2 is SMNVEV (reference sequence). The CDR3 coding sequence is TGTGCCAGCAGTTTGGCTTCTAACTCGGACAGGGAAGGTGGCTACACCTTC. Its protein product is CASSLASNSDREGGYTF.

This clonotype showed up just a few times. The chain employs TRBV7-9 and TRBJ2-5, with 9 nucleotides matching TRBD1. The DNA end lines up better with TRBJ2-7; the J call may be wrong. The CDR3 covers 15 residues. Germline loops: CDR1 SEHNR, CDR2 FQNEAQ (reference sequence). CDR3 sequence reads: CASSPRTGVKDEQYF. CDR3 coding DNA: TGTGCCAGCAGCCCTCGGACAGGGGTAAAGGACGAGCAGTACTTC.

This clonotype was detected a few times. The chain links TRBV6-5 to TRBJ1-1, with TRBD1 matching 7 bases. Losses at the gene ends were 7 bases for V and 1 base for J; bases not matched to a gene: 6. Germline V gives CDR1 MNHEY, CDR2 SVGAGI. The length of the CDR3 is 14 residues. In DNA, the CDR3 is TGTGCCAGCAACCCGACAGGGAAGAACACTGAAGCTTTCTTT. Protein sequence: CASNPTGKNTEAFF.

This clonotype was observed many times. The V call is TRBV7-3, the J call TRBJ1-2, with 7 bases that match TRBD1. Trimming took 3 bases from V and 8 from J; bases not matched to a gene: 6. CDR3 length: 13 residues. Germline V gives CDR1 SGHTA, CDR2 FQGTGA. CDR3 region: CASSLGTGEGYTF. CDR3 nucleotide sequence: TGTGCCAGCAGCTTGGGTACAGGGGAAGGCTACACCTTC.